These 19 T cell receptor beta chains came from one sample sequenced in a study of OX40 agonist ivuxolimab in advanced cancers. Repertoires were generated with immunoSEQ multiplex PCR, while TCRdb's copy carries only in-frame clones and drops some. The repertoire consists of under 90,000 clones, with 85% to 90% occurring once and the leading ten covering 2% to 2.5%. Sample: CD4+ or CD8+ T cells sorted from blood, taken in a trial of the OX40 agonist ivuxolimab. These receptors all stem from an adult with an advanced solid tumor such as melanoma, head and neck, liver or kidney cancer.

V and J are TRBV5-4 and TRBJ2-6; 9 bases agree with TRBD1. This CDR3 has 18 amino acids. Germline V gene data show CDR1 as SGHNT and CDR2 as YYREEE (reference sequence). V was clipped by 3 bases and J by 0 bases; unmatched bases: 7. The CDR3: CASSSPGQGFSGANVLTF. CDR3 nucleotides: TGTGCCAGCAGCTCTCCGGGACAGGGTTTCTCTGGGGCCAACGTCCTGACTTTC.

CDR3 in DNA: TGTGCCAGTCCGGGACAGGGGGGTGCCTACAATGAGCAGTTCTTC. Its translation: CASPGQGGAYNEQFF. The chain links TRBV21-1 to TRBJ2-1; the listed D gene, TRBD1, was not tested against the DNA. TRBV21-1 is described as a pseudogene. The CDR3 covers 15 residues.

V usage is TRBV18 and J usage is TRBJ2-7, with 11 positions matching TRBD1. Germline CDR1 reads KGHSH; CDR2 reads LQKENI. V lost 0 bases and J lost 2; bases outside the gene matches: 3. The CDR3 spans 16 residues. CDR3 nucleotides: TGTGCCAGCTCACCACCGGGACAGGGGGGGGCCTACGAGCAGTACTTC. Translation gives CASSPPGQGGAYEQYF.

Only a few counts were recorded for this clone. The gene calls are TRBV7-2 and TRBJ2-7, with D perhaps TRBD1 or TRBD2 (5 bases each). There are 17 residues in the CDR3. Germline V gene lookup returns CDR1 SGHTA and CDR2 FQGNSA. Trimming took 1 base from V and 1 from J, leaving 17 bases between them. The CDR3 nucleotides read TGTGCCAGCAGCTTAGTAGGGTTGGGGACGGCTTCCTACGAGCAGTACTTC. This encodes CASSLVGLGTASYEQYF.

Concerning this clone: Compared with germline, one end of the junction differs, possibly owing to a read error. The V and J genes are TRBV11-2 and TRBJ2-3; weak D call: TRBD1 (5 bases). The length of the CDR3 is 16 residues. Germline CDR1 reads SGHAT; CDR2 reads FQNNGV. The CDR3 loop is CASSLSGVKGTGTQYF. In nucleotides, the CDR3 is TGTGCCAGCAGCTTGTCGGGTGTAAAAGGCACAGGTACGCAGTATTTT.

J is TRBJ1-2 and V is TRBV6-6; 11 nucleotides line up with TRBD1. CDR3 length: 15 amino acids. Germline V gene data show CDR1 as MNHNY and CDR2 as SVGAGI (reference sequence). The trim removed 0 bases at V and 7 bases at J, leaving 4 bases unmatched. The CDR3 loop is CASSYSGTGGFGYTF. The DNA of the CDR3 is TGTGCCAGCAGTTACTCCGGGACAGGGGGTTTTGGCTACACCTTC.

The chain combines TRBV9 with TRBJ1-5, with 8 bases fitting TRBD1. Looked up from germline, CDR1 is SGDLS and CDR2 is YYNGEE. This CDR3 has 15 residues. The trim removed 2 bases at V and 7 bases at J, leaving 8 bases unmatched. CDR3 residues: CASSVGDRGGQPQHF. The CDR3, as DNA: TGTGCCAGCAGCGTGGGAGACAGGGGCGGGCAGCCCCAGCATTTT.

CDR3 bases: TGTGCCACCACGCGGGGCTCAACCGCCCAAGAGACCCAGTACTTC. Translating gives CATTRGSTAQETQYF. The chain has TRBV28 and TRBJ2-5, with D maybe TRBD2 (6 bases). Germline assignment: CDR1 MDHEN and CDR2 SYDVKM. This CDR3 has 15 amino acids. With 10 bases removed from V and 1 base from J, the gap between germline ends came to 19 bases.

The gene calls are TRBV4-3 and TRBJ2-7, with D possibly being TRBD1 (5 bases). This CDR3 comprises 15 residues. Germline V lookup: CDR1 LGHNA, CDR2 YSLEER. Trimming left V 0 bases short and J 3 bases short, with 12 bases between. CDR3 protein: CASSQETPGNYEQYF. CDR3 coding DNA: TGCGCCAGCAGCCAAGAAACCCCAGGGAACTACGAGCAGTACTTC.

The chain links TRBV5-5 to TRBJ1-2; D is uncertain. Between the trimmed V and J ends, which lost 0 bases and 8 bases, there was a span of 17 bases. Germline V CDR1 and CDR2: SGHKS, YYEKEE (reference sequence). This CDR3 spans 15 amino acids. The DNA for the CDR3 is TGTGCCAGCAGCTTGGCAATAGCCCAGCCTAGCGGCTACACCTTC. The encoded protein is CASSLAIAQPSGYTF.

The sample holds one count of this clone. The chain joins TRBV11-1 to TRBJ2-7, with 8 bases matching TRBD2. The junction had 6 bases not matched to a gene; V was cut back by 5 bases and J by 0 bases. The CDR3 extends over 15 amino acids. From germline, CDR1 is SGHAT and CDR2 FQDESV (reference sequence). The CDR3 DNA sequence: TGTGCCAGCAGCAAAAGCGGGGGCCACTCCTACGAGCAGTACTTC. Translation: CASSKSGGHSYEQYF.

The chain carries TRBV6-4 and TRBJ1-6; TRBD1 might be the D (5 bases). Germline assignment: CDR1 MRHNA and CDR2 SNTAGT. The CDR3 length is 15 residues. Trimming took off 1 base at V and 6 bases at J, with 10 bases between the two ends. In nucleotides, the CDR3 is TGTGCCAGCAGTGACTACTCAGGGACTAATTCACCCCTCCACTTT. It codes for CASSDYSGTNSPLHF.

This chain connects TRBV25-1 to TRBJ2-4; 8 nucleotides line up with TRBD2. Trimming took 2 bases from V and 6 from J; bases not matched to a gene: 9. CDR3 length: 16 amino acids. Germline loops: CDR1 MGHDK, CDR2 SYGVNS. CDR3 nucleotides: TGTGCCAGCAGTGAAGGTGGACGCCGGGGGGGAAACATTCAGTACTTC. Protein: CASSEGGRRGGNIQYF. The full variable domain, completed using reference TRBV25-1 and TRBJ2-4, is EADIYQTPRYLVIGTGKKITLECSQTMGHDKMYWYQQDPGMELHLIHYSYGVNSTEKGDLSSESTVSRIRTEHFPLTLESARPSHTSQYLCASSEGGRRGGNIQYFGAGTRLSVL.

The V and J genes are TRBV18 and TRBJ2-1; D might be TRBD2 (6 bases). This CDR3 spans 13 amino acids. The germline V and J ends were trimmed by 5 bases and 5 bases, with 10 bases remaining between them. Germline V CDR1 and CDR2: KGHSH, LQKENI. This CDR3 reads CASSTGLNNEQFF. The CDR3 coding sequence is TGTGCCAGCTCAACGGGACTGAACAATGAGCAGTTCTTC.

The J gene is TRBJ1-1, the V gene TRBV9, with no clear D. V lost 4 bases, J lost 4 bases, and 14 bases lay in between. Germline assignment: CDR1 SGDLS and CDR2 YYNGEE. This CDR3 is 14 amino acids long. CDR3 DNA: TGTGCCAGCAGCCCAAGCAATAAACGCACTGAAGCTTTCTTT. Translated: CASSPSNKRTEAFF.

This rearrangement joins TRBV6-1 to TRBJ1-6, with 9 nucleotides matching TRBD1. The V segment lost 1 base and the J segment 8 bases; nucleotides outside the gene matches: 6. Germline CDR1 reads MNHNS; CDR2 reads SASEGT. This CDR3 spans 16 amino acids. CDR3 nucleotide sequence: TGTGCCAGCAGTGAAGGAAGAGGGACAGGGCATTCACCCCTCCACTTT. It specifies CASSEGRGTGHSPLHF.

This chain connects TRBV6-6 to TRBJ2-7; perhaps TRBD1 as D (5 bases). The germline V and J ends were trimmed by 6 bases and 2 bases, with 11 bases remaining between them. The length of the CDR3 is 13 residues. Germline assignment: CDR1 MNHNY and CDR2 SVGAGI (reference sequence). CDR3 in amino acids: CASSRQSTYEQYF. CDR3 nucleotides: TGTGCCAGCAGCCGACAGTCCACCTACGAGCAGTACTTC.

V is TRBV6-4 and J is TRBJ1-6; 7 bases agree with TRBD1. The CDR3 extends over 14 amino acids. Trimming took 7 bases from V and 9 from J; bases not matched to a gene: 9. CDR1 is MRHNA, CDR2 SNTAGT, per germline. CDR3 DNA: TGTGCCAGCAATACCGGGGACAGCGGTTCACCCCTCCACTTT. This translates into CASNTGDSGSPLHF.

The chain combines TRBV19 with TRBJ1-1; 12 bases line up with TRBD1. The CDR3 covers 17 residues. The trim removed 6 bases at V and 4 bases at J, leaving 12 bases unmatched. Germline CDR1 is LNHDA and CDR2 is SQIVND (reference sequence). The CDR3 coding sequence is TGTGCCAGTAGGTCAACCCGGGACAGGGGGCTGCGCACTGAAGCTTTCTTT. Protein product: CASRSTRDRGLRTEAFF.